Listed here are 27 T cell receptor beta chains from one sample, sequenced in a study of cytomegalovirus exposure and HLA in healthy donors. With 60 Vbeta and 13 Jbeta primers, the PCR was carried out. The repertoire was sequenced with immunoSEQ multiplex PCR; TCRdb's copy has only in-frame clones and lacks some. This sample has hundreds of thousands of clones, with about 77% found just once. Sample: PBMCs. These receptors all come from a woman younger than 45 in good health and CMV-seronegative.

The chain uses TRBV5-4 and TRBJ1-3, with TRBD1 identical over 9 bases. After removal of 4 bases from V and 7 bases from J, the junction contained 12 bases not matched to a gene. The CDR3 is made up of 16 amino acids. Germline V CDR1 and CDR2: SGHNT, YYREEE (reference sequence). CDR3 sequence (DNA): TGTGCCAGCAGCCCGCCCCCCGGGACAGGGAGGAACACCATATATTTT. Amino acids: CASSPPPGTGRNTIYF.

The J gene is TRBJ2-7, the V gene TRBV6-1, with 9 bases lining up with TRBD1. Germline-derived CDR1 and CDR2 are MNHNS and SASEGT. CDR3 size: 14 residues. Trimming took 5 bases from V and 2 from J; bases not matched to a gene: 4. This CDR3 reads CASSHRDRAYEQYF. CDR3 nucleotide sequence: TGTGCCAGCAGTCACCGGGACAGGGCCTACGAGCAGTACTTC.

The chain uses TRBV6-5 and TRBJ1-2; TRBD1 matches at 9 bases. The CDR3 is 16 residues long. V gave up 0 bases and J gave up 2 bases; unmatched junction bases: 4. Germline CDR1 and CDR2: MNHEY and SVGAGI. CDR3 in amino acids: CASSYSITGGNYGYTF. The DNA for the CDR3 is TGTGCCAGCAGTTACTCGATCACAGGGGGCAACTATGGCTACACCTTC.

The gene calls are TRBV6-1 and TRBJ1-5; possible D gene TRBD1, 5 bases. The CDR3 is made up of 11 amino acids. Germline V gives CDR1 MNHNS, CDR2 SASEGT. The V end lost 4 bases, the J end lost 9 bases, and 7 bases lay between the germline ends. Here the CDR3 reads CASSVRGPQHF. The CDR3 nucleotides read TGTGCCAGCAGTGTAAGGGGGCCCCAGCATTTT.

This chain joins TRBV5-1 and TRBJ2-3, with a weak D call TRBD1 (6 bases). Germline V gene sequence: CDR1 SGHRS, CDR2 YFSETQ. CDR3 size: 14 residues. Trimming left V 0 bases short and J 5 bases short, with 10 bases between. In DNA form, the CDR3 reads TGCGCCAGCAGCTTGGCCGAACAGGGAGATACGCAGTATTTT. Translating gives CASSLAEQGDTQYF.

The gene calls are TRBV29-1 and TRBJ2-7, with a weak D call TRBD1 (5 bases). Trimming left V 4 bases short and J 6 bases short, with 10 bases between. Germline lookup yields CDR1 SQVTM and CDR2 ANQGSEA. This CDR3 region has 11 residues. As DNA, the CDR3 is TGCAGCGTTGCGGAAAGGGGCGAGCAGTACTTC. It yields the protein CSVAERGEQYF.

The V and J genes are TRBV9 and TRBJ2-2; TRBD1 matches at 8 bases. This CDR3 comprises 15 residues. Per germline, CDR1 SGDLS and CDR2 YYNGEE. Trimming took 4 bases from V and 1 from J; bases not matched to a gene: 3. The CDR3 reads CASSRQGQNTGELFF. The CDR3 DNA reads TGTGCCAGCAGCCGACAGGGGCAGAACACCGGGGAGCTGTTTTTT. Full variable domain (rest looked up from reference TRBV9 and TRBJ2-2): DSGVTQTPKHLITATGQRVTLRCSPRSGDLSVYWYQQSLDQGLQFLIQYYNGEERAKGNILERFSAQQFPDLHSELNLSSLELGDSALYFCASSRQGQNTGELFFGEGSRLTVL.

A few counts support this clone. The J gene is TRBJ1-2, the V gene TRBV29-1; D call uncertain. V was clipped by 1 base and J by 7 bases, with 7 bases between them. From germline, CDR1 is SQVTM and CDR2 ANQGSEA. The CDR3 is 11 residues long. The CDR3 reads CSVEGRPGYTF. The CDR3 DNA follows: TGCAGCGTTGAAGGGAGGCCTGGCTACACCTTC.

This clone turned up a few times. The chain has TRBV7-9 and TRBJ1-1; 8 bases agree with TRBD1. This CDR3 has 14 residues. V was pared by 6 bases and J by 1 base, with 4 bases of the junction left unmatched. Germline-derived CDR1 and CDR2 are SEHNR and FQNEAQ (reference sequence). The CDR3 is CASRDRVKNTEAFF. Here the CDR3 DNA reads TGTGCCAGCAGGGACAGGGTGAAGAACACTGAAGCTTTCTTT.

The rearrangement joins TRBV18 to TRBJ1-1; a weak D match, TRBD1 (5 bases). V gave up 3 bases and J gave up 3 bases, with 11 bases separating them. Germline values: CDR1 KGHSH, CDR2 LQKENI. The CDR3 is 14 amino acids. The CDR3 DNA follows: TGTGCCAGCTCACCTCCTGCGGGGGACACTGAAGCTTTCTTT. This gives the protein CASSPPAGDTEAFF.

The V call is TRBV6-6, the J call TRBJ2-5; D is ambiguous. Germline-derived CDR1 and CDR2 are MNHNY and SVGAGI (reference sequence). The V end lost 5 bases, the J end lost 6 bases, and 7 bases lay between the germline ends. CDR3 length equals 11 residues. The CDR3 DNA sequence: TGTGCCAGCAGTAACGGTCAGACCCAGTACTTC. It specifies CASSNGQTQYF.

Of note for this clone: One end of the junction fails to match germline, which may point to a read error. This chain joins TRBV7-9 and TRBJ1-1, with D possibly matching TRBD1 (6 bases). The CDR3 totals 17 residues. Germline lookup yields CDR1 SEHNR and CDR2 FQNEAQ (reference sequence). The CDR3 nucleotides are TGTTCCAGCAGCCCCCCATTCGGCAGGGGTATGAACACTGAAGCTTTCTTT. This encodes CSSSPPFGRGMNTEAFF.

The rearrangement links TRBV19 to TRBJ2-1; 7 positions agree with TRBD2. The trim removed 6 bases at V and 2 bases at J, leaving 13 bases unmatched. Per germline, CDR1 LNHDA and CDR2 SQIVND (reference sequence). The CDR3 is 17 amino acids. Here the CDR3 DNA reads TGTGCCAGTAGCCTCCTGGGGGGGGGTCCCCCCTACAATGAGCAGTTCTTC. It yields the protein CASSLLGGGPPYNEQFF.

This chain connects TRBV4-2 to TRBJ2-5; D ambiguous. The DNA matches TRBJ2-7 better at its end, which makes the J call doubtful. The germline gives CDR1 LGHNA, CDR2 YNFKEQ. The CDR3 consists of 15 residues. This CDR3 reads CASSHSGGSSYEQYF. The CDR3 bases are TGTGCCAGCAGCCACTCCGGTGGTAGCTCCTACGAGCAGTACTTC.

The V and J genes are TRBV7-8 and TRBJ1-1; D is unresolved. CDR1 and CDR2 from the germline V gene are SGHVS and FQNEAQ. This CDR3 is 14 amino acids long. With 1 base removed from V and 1 base from J, the gap between germline ends came to 7 bases. CDR3 in amino acids: CASSLVSGNTEAFF. Here the CDR3 DNA reads TGTGCCAGCAGCTTAGTGAGCGGGAACACTGAAGCTTTCTTT.

The CDR3 spells CASSKETSGRGEQYF. The DNA of the CDR3 is TGTGCCAGCAGCAAAGAGACTAGCGGGAGAGGGGAGCAGTACTTC. The V and J genes are TRBV13 and TRBJ2-7; TRBD2 matches 12 bases. Germline loops: CDR1 PRHDT, CDR2 FYEKMQ (reference sequence). V lost 5 bases and J lost 7; bases outside the gene matches: 9. CDR3 length: 15 residues.

This clone was seen once. The rearrangement uses TRBV15 and TRBJ2-7, with TRBD1 as a possible D gene (6 bases). CDR1 LNHNV and CDR2 YYDKDF come from the germline V gene (reference sequence). Deletions cut 5 bases from V and 3 bases from J, with 14 bases between. This CDR3 comprises 14 residues. In DNA form, the CDR3 reads TGTGCCACCAGCGGAAGGACAGCGGACTACGAGCAGTACTTC. This encodes CATSGRTADYEQYF.

The V call is TRBV9, the J call TRBJ2-7; D is unclear. Per germline, CDR1 SGDLS and CDR2 YYNGEE. CDR3 size: 14 residues. Trimming removed 0 bases at V and 2 bases at J, with 9 bases between. The CDR3 sequence is CASSVAGFTYEQYF. The DNA for the CDR3 is TGTGCCAGCAGCGTAGCCGGGTTCACCTACGAGCAGTACTTC.

This sequence joins TRBV5-8 and TRBJ1-4; 7 bases map to TRBD1. This CDR3 is 14 amino acids long. The ends lost 2 bases at V and 8 bases at J; junction bases unmatched: 6. Looked up from germline, CDR1 is SGHTS and CDR2 is YDEGEE. Here the CDR3 reads CASSLRQGDEKLFF. In DNA form, the CDR3 reads TGTGCCAGCAGCTTACGACAGGGAGACGAAAAACTGTTTTTT.

The rearrangement uses TRBV29-1 and TRBJ2-7, with D maybe TRBD2 (5 bases). The V gene's germline CDR1 is SQVTM and CDR2 ANQGSEA. This CDR3 is 13 amino acids long. Trimming took off 4 bases at V and 7 bases at J, with 17 bases between the two ends. CDR3 coding DNA: TGCAGCGTTGTTCCGGATCCGGGAATTGAGCAGTACTTC. This codes for CSVVPDPGIEQYF.

The rearrangement joins TRBV30 to TRBJ1-4; the D gene is possibly TRBD1 (6 bases). Germline lookup yields CDR1 GTSNPN and CDR2 SVGIG (reference sequence). V was cut by 4 bases and J by 6 bases, with 15 bases left in between. The length of the CDR3 is 14 residues. The CDR3 sequence: CAWNVGGADEKLFF. CDR3 coding DNA: TGTGCCTGGAACGTGGGGGGGGCGGATGAAAAACTGTTTTTT.

This rearrangement joins TRBV9 to TRBJ2-5, with TRBD2 identical over 10 bases. In germline, CDR1 is SGDLS, CDR2 YYNGEE. J gave up 2 bases and V 2 bases, and 15 bases lay outside the gene matches. The CDR3 sequence is 19 residues long. CDR3 amino acids: CASSVGTSGALGGQETQYF. CDR3 nucleotide sequence: TGTGCCAGCAGCGTCGGAACTAGCGGGGCCCTCGGAGGGCAAGAGACCCAGTACTTC.

This clone was observed once. The chain combines TRBV6-5 with TRBJ2-3; 8 nucleotides match TRBD1. Germline V gene sequence: CDR1 MNHEY, CDR2 SVGAGI. This CDR3 spans 13 amino acids. The J segment lost 11 bases and the V segment lost 2 bases, leaving 6 bases of the junction unmatched. The CDR3 DNA follows: TGTGCCAGCAGTTACGGACCAGGGGGCGGGCAGTATTTT. This gives the protein CASSYGPGGGQYF.

The chain is built from TRBV6-1 and TRBJ1-1, with D hard to call. Germline CDR1 reads MNHNS; CDR2 reads SASEGT. Trimming shortened V by 7 bases and J by 8 bases, and 11 bases separated the two germline ends. The CDR3 length is 11 residues. The DNA of the CDR3 is TGTGCCAGCACCAAACAAAGAGAAGCTTTCTTT. It translates to CASTKQREAFF.

The rearrangement uses TRBV5-4 and TRBJ1-1, with 7 positions matching TRBD1. Trimming removed 4 bases from V and 6 bases from J; junction bases left unmatched: 12. This CDR3 has 15 amino acids. Germline CDR1 is SGHNT and CDR2 is YYREEE (reference sequence). CDR3 DNA sequence: TGTGCCAGCAGCCAAGTTAGACAGGGCAGCGCTGAAGCTTTCTTT. Protein product: CASSQVRQGSAEAFF.

The chain employs TRBV9 and TRBJ1-3; 7 positions agree with TRBD1. The J segment lost 1 base and the V segment lost 7 bases, leaving 8 bases of the junction unmatched. The CDR3 extends over 15 amino acids. Germline V gives CDR1 SGDLS, CDR2 YYNGEE. The CDR3 nucleotides read TGTGCCAGCTCAGACAGGGCGAATTCTGGAAACACCATATATTTT. Its translation is CASSDRANSGNTIYF.

The genes are TRBV5-6 and TRBJ2-2, with 9 bases aligning to TRBD1. The J segment lost 6 bases and the V segment lost 0 bases, leaving 9 bases of the junction unmatched. CDR3 length: 17 residues. CDR1 and CDR2 (germline): SGHDT, YYEEEE. CDR3 in amino acids: CASSLGGQGLRAGELFF. The CDR3 coding sequence is TGTGCCAGCAGCTTGGGGGGACAGGGATTAAGAGCCGGGGAGCTGTTTTTT.